This TCR beta chain came from a study of immune reconstitution after stem cell transplant in scleroderma. TCRdb used MiXCR to reprocess the RT-PCR reads, holding one entry per CDR3 protein. Among just under 5,000 distinct CDR3 sequences listed, approximately 8.5% were seen once. The table lists this clonotype with a few counts. The TCR sequence derives from a male donor with systemic sclerosis. This sample was taken before or after autologous hematopoietic stem cell transplantation (not recorded which).

In DNA, the CDR3 is TGTGCCAGCACCGGGGAGGGTTTGATAACCTCCTACGAGCAGTACTTC. Protein sequence: CASTGEGLITSYEQYF. J is TRBJ2-7 and V is TRBV28; TRBD2 matches at 7 bases. The CDR3 runs 16 residues. With 7 bases clipped from V and 0 bases from J, the junction kept 12 bases outside the gene matches. Germline V gene data show CDR1 as MDHEN and CDR2 as SYDVKM.